The next 5 T cell receptor beta chains were all read from a single sample in a study of patients and donors after allogeneic stem cell transplantation. TCRdb redid the calling of the RT-PCR reads with MiXCR, one entry per CDR3 protein. The table records approximately 150,000 distinct CDR3 sequences, approximately 30% of them present only once. The sample was blood, either unsorted or a sorted T cell fraction (not recorded which). All receptors derive from a human donor who was either an allogeneic HSCT recipient or a stem cell or donor lymphocyte infusion donor (not recorded which). It is not recorded whose cells these are; they may come from a transplant donor.

This clonotype was recorded many times. The V call is TRBV3-1, the J call TRBJ1-2; tentative D call: TRBD1 (5 bases). Trimming removed 4 bases from V and 10 bases from J, with 13 bases in between. Germline-derived CDR1 and CDR2 are LGHDT and YNNKEL (reference sequence). The CDR3 has 12 residues. This CDR3 reads CASSPGPTHYTF. In nucleotides, the CDR3 is TGTGCCAGCAGCCCGGGGCCAACCCACTACACCTTC.

The rearrangement joins TRBV5-6 to TRBJ2-7; D unclear. This CDR3 is built from 13 residues. Looked up from germline, CDR1 is SGHDT and CDR2 is YYEEEE. Trimming pared 0 bases from V and 1 base from J, leaving 5 bases between. The CDR3 DNA is TGTGCCAGCAGCTTGGTTCAGTCCTACGAGCAGTACTTC. Translated, it gives CASSLVQSYEQYF.

The table lists this clonotype with many counts. This chain joins TRBV7-6 and TRBJ2-7; 11 positions agree with TRBD2. This CDR3 has 15 amino acids. The J segment lost 4 bases and the V segment lost 2 bases, leaving 4 bases of the junction unmatched. Germline CDR1 reads SGHVS; CDR2 reads FNYEAQ. CDR3 coding DNA: TGTGCCAGCAGCTTACGACTAGCGGGAATTTACGAGCAGTACTTC. It translates to CASSLRLAGIYEQYF.

CDR3 coding DNA: TGCGCCAGCAGCCAACAACAGGGAGCCCAAGAGACCCAGTACTTC. Amino acids: CASSQQQGAQETQYF. V usage is TRBV4-3 and J usage is TRBJ2-5; D is possibly TRBD1 (6 bases). Trimming pared 2 bases from V and 1 base from J, leaving 11 bases between. The CDR3 has 15 amino acids. The germline CDR1 and CDR2 sequences are LGHNA and YSLEER.

The chain combines TRBV12-3 or TRBV12-4 with TRBJ2-1; possibly TRBD1 or TRBD2 for D (6 bases each). This CDR3 contains 13 residues. Trimming stripped 4 bases from V and 10 bases from J, with 14 bases between. The CDR3 here is CASSSRGVGEQFF. For the CDR3, the DNA is TGTGCCAGCAGTTCGAGGGGGGTGGGCGAGCAGTTCTTC.